This TCR beta chain was sequenced during a study of T cell repertoires in cytomegalovirus infection (dated by TCRdb to the late 2010s). Looking at the study overall: Because public TCR beta signatures pointed to carriage of CMV infection together with the matching HLA type, the HLA type of each donor mattered for the analysis. Findings and caveats that apply to the study as a whole: The ex vivo response was dominated by HLA-C-restricted CMV-specific TCR beta clonotypes, which also provided the single most frequent clonotype in two of eight donors. In both this cohort and an independent roughly 360-donor cohort, the cumulative frequency of public TCR beta family members distinguished carriers of CMV infection plus the relevant HLA type.

This clonotype showed up many times. There is no known antigen for this receptor. Per-nucleotide qualities are absent, and no much larger clonotype sits a single base away. The instrument was an Illumina HiSeq 1500. In-frame beta chains were kept once TCRdb had trimmed the public reads at Q25 with fastp and called clones with MiXCR. Every distinct CDR3 protein forms one entry, paired with its most common genes and DNA. The sample table lists roughly 320,000 distinct CDR3 sequences, more than 9% of them with a count of one. The leading ten clones occupy around 4% of the sample. The CDR3 sequence holds 14 residues, the cysteine and phenylalanine included. CDR3 DNA is the only sequence kept; it has 42 bases, read in frame from the first base. The junction shows trimming of 2 bases on V and 4 bases on J, plus 11 bases between the germline ends. The germline V gene encodes CDR1 SGHTA and CDR2 FQGNSA.

Sequencing used PBMCs. The chain is made from TRBV7-2 and TRBJ1-1, with a tentative D gene TRBD1 over 5 matching bases. This TCR derives from a human donor in good health (CMV status not recorded). Some clones in this sample may be carry-over from other donors' samples. This receptor has the CDR3 CASSLRGAGTEAFF. The DNA sequence is as follows: TGTGCCAGCAGCTTAAGAGGGGCAGGCACTGAAGCTTTCTTT.